Described below is a single T cell receptor (beta chain) sequence and its context. TCRdb reprocessed the 5' RACE reads via MiXCR and lists one record per CDR3 protein. Here the sample spans some 690,000 distinct CDR3 sequences, approximately 22% being singletons. V lost 3 bases and J lost 2, with 10 bases in between. The CDR3 has 15 residues. Germline values: CDR1 SEHNR, CDR2 FQNEAQ (reference sequence). The data stem from a study of identical twins. The sample also formed part of further work on T cells expressing NK-cell markers.

Sequenced sample: PBMCs. This TCR came from a woman aged 18-29 years in good health. The rearrangement uses TRBV7-9 and TRBJ2-2; no clear D gene. The CDR3 DNA follows: TGTGCCAGCAGCTTTGGCAGAGCCAACACCGGGGAGCTGTTTTTT. It codes for CASSFGRANTGELFF. The variable domain in full, with the rest retrieved from reference TRBV7-9 and TRBJ2-2, is DTGVSQNPRHKITKRGQNVTFRCDPISEHNRLYWYRQTLGQGPEFLTYFQNEAQLEKSRLLSDRFSAERPKGSFSTLEIQRTEQGDSAMYLCASSFGRANTGELFFGEGSRLTVL.